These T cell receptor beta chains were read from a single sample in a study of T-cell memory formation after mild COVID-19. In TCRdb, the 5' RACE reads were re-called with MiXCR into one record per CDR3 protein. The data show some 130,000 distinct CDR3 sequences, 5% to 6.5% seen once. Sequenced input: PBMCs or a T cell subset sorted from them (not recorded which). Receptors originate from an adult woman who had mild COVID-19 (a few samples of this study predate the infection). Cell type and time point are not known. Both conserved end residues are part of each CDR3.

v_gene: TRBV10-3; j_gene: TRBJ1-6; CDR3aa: CATGGTSGSPLHF
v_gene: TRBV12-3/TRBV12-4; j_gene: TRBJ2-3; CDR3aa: CASSPGGGTGFTDTQYF
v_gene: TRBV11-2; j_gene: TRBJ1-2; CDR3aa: CASSSRQGSLYGYTF
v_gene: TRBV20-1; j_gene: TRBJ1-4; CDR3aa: CSAREGAAGLFF
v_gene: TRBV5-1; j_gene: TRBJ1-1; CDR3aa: CASSSDGLNTEAFF
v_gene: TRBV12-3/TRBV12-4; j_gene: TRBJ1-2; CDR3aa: CASSSFTGTQGYTF
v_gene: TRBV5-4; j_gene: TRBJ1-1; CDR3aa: CASSKPGPKNTEAFF
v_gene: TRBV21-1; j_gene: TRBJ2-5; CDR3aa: CASSKEIAGDSETQYF
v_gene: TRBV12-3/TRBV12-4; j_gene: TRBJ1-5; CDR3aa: CASSRGPGQPQHF
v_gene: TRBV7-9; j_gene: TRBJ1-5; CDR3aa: CASSFGTVNQPQHF
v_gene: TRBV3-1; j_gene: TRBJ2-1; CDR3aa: CASSQGTRSYNEQFF
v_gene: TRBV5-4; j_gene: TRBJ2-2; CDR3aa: CASSSGTSRPGGELFF
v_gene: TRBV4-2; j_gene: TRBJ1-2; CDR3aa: CASSQETSYGYTF
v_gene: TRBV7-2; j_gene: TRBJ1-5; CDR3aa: CASSLGVQTNQPQHF
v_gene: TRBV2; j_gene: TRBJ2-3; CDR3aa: CASSEGGGGDTDTQYF
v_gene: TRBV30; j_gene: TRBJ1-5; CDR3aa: CAWSLDRGNQPQHF
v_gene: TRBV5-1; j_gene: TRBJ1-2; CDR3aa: CASSPVYGARQGYTF
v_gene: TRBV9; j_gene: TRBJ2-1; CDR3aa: CASSRAPGGGPGNEQFF
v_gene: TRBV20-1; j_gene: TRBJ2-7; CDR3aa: CSARRVAASYEQYF
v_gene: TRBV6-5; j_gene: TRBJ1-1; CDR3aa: CASSYGGQRRSTEAFF
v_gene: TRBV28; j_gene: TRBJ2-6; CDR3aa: CATNSGANVLTF
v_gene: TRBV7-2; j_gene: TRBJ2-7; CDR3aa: CASVRRGRAYEQYF
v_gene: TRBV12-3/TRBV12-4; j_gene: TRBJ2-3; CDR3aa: CASSPRAWTSGRSDTQYF
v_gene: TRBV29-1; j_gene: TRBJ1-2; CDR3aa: CSAHGTETYGYTF
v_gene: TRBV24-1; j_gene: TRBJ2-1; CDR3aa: CATSGQGIKSDEQFF
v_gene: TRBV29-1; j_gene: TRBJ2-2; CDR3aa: CSVAQNTGELFF
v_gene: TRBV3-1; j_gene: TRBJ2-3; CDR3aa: CASSLRTTGHTQYF
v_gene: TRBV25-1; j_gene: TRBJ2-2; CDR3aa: CASSEYWAIANTGELFF
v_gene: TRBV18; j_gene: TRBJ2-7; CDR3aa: CASSPKVEQYF
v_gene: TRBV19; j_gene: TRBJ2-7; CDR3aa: CASSPSGLGYEQYF
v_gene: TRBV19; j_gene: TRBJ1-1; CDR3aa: CATRGGGTEAFF
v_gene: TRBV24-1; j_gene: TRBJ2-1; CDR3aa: CATSDLSGRDYNEQFF
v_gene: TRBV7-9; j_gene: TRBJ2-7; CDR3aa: CASSLRDSSYEQYF
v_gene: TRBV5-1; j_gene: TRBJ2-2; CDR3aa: CASSLRGPETGELFF
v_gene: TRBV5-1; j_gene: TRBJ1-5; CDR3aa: CASSTGTGLYQPQHF
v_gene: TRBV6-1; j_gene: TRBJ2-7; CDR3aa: CASSEAAGAPYEQYF
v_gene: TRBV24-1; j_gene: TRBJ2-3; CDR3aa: CATGTSSSTDTQYF
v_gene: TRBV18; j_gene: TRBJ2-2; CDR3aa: CASPPQGANTGELFF
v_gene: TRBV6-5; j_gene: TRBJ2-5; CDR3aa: CASSSPRSGREETQYF